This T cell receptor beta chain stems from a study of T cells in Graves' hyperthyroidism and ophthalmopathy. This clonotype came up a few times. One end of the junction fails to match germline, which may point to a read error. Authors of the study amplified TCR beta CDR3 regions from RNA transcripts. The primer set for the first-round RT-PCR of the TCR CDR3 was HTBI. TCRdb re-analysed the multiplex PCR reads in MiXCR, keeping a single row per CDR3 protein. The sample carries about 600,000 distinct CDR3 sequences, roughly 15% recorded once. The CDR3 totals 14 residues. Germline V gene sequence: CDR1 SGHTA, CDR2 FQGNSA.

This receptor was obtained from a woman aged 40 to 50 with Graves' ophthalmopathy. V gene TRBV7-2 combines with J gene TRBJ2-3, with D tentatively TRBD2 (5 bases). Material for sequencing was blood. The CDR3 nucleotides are TGTGCCAGCAACTTAGCGCCCAGCACAGATACGCAGTATTTT. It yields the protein CASNLAPSTDTQYF. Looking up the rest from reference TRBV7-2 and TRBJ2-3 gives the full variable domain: GAGVSQSPSNKVTEKGKDVELRCDPISGHTALYWYRQSLGQGLEFLIYFQGNSAPDKSGLPSDRFSAERTGGSVSTLTIQRTQQEDSAVYLCASNLAPSTDTQYFGPGTRLTVL.